Following are 25 T cell receptor beta chains from one sample sequenced in a study of T cell clusters in autoimmune cytopenias. TRB amplification used approximately 250 ng of peripheral blood genomic DNA. Multiplex touch-down PCR amplified TRB using TRB-A and TRB-B pools in one tube. TCRdb reprocessed the multiplex PCR reads, keeping one entry per CDR3 protein, no DNA. Reported are 3,500 or so distinct CDR3 sequences; the ten largest clones contain about 7.8%. This sample also appeared in a second study, on T cell repertoires in aging, cancer and after chemotherapy.

The sequenced sample consisted of peripheral blood. The receptor source for this set is a human donor in good health.

This sequence joins TRBV5-1 and TRBJ2-7. Germline V CDR1 and CDR2: SGHRS, YFSETQ. CDR3 size: 13 residues. The CDR3 is CASSLVGADEQYF.

This clonotype is deemed medium-sized (0.01 to 0.1%) by its frequency. The V gene is TRBV4-3, the J gene TRBJ2-7; TCRdb designates TRBD1, a call that cannot be tested without DNA. Germline V gene data show CDR1 as LGHNA and CDR2 as YSLEER. The CDR3 sequence is 15 residues long. CDR3 sequence: CASSQEWTGGYEQYF.

Frequency places this clonotype as medium-sized. V usage is TRBV19 and J usage is TRBJ1-2; TCRdb selects TRBD1, and the lack of DNA leaves this call unchecked. This CDR3 comprises 13 residues. Per the germline V gene, CDR1 is LNHDA and CDR2 is SQIVND (reference sequence). CDR3: CASSTPDLYGYTF.

This clonotype shows up as medium-sized by frequency. The chain carries TRBV19 and TRBJ1-5; TCRdb designates TRBD1, a call that cannot be tested without DNA. The CDR3 runs to 12 residues. Germline-derived CDR1 and CDR2 are LNHDA and SQIVND (reference sequence). CDR3 sequence: CATGQFNQPQHF.

The gene calls are TRBV27 and TRBJ2-7. Germline V CDR1 and CDR2: MNHEY, SMNVEV (reference sequence). The CDR3 covers 13 residues. This chain's CDR3 is CASSLGYKYEQYF.

Measured by frequency, this clonotype is medium-sized. The J gene is TRBJ2-2, the V gene TRBV6-1; TCRdb outputs TRBD2, but without DNA this stays unchecked. The CDR3 runs to 16 residues. The germline V gene encodes CDR1 MNHNS and CDR2 SASEGT. The CDR3 is CASTRTSGRAAGELFF.

This clonotype is labeled medium-sized (0.01 to 0.1%) based on frequency. CDR3 sequence: CASSHVSSSYNSPLHF. This chain connects TRBV5-4 to TRBJ1-6. This CDR3 region has 16 residues. Germline V gene lookup returns CDR1 SGHNT and CDR2 YYREEE (reference sequence).

V usage is TRBV5-3 and J usage is TRBJ1-3. TRBV5-3 is assigned to the ORF class and has an uncertain function. There are 15 residues in the CDR3. CDR3 sequence: CASRGRRSSGNTIYF.

This clonotype is called large (0.1 to 1%) based on its frequency. The genes are TRBV30 and TRBJ1-1. There are 13 residues in the CDR3. The germline CDR1 and CDR2 sequences are GTSNPN and SVGIG (reference sequence). This CDR3 is CAWSVQSNTEAFF.

This clonotype registers medium-sized by frequency. The J gene is TRBJ2-1, the V gene TRBV24-1; TCRdb proposes TRBD2, but this gene call is untestable without DNA. The CDR3 is 16 residues long. Per the germline V gene, CDR1 is KGHDR and CDR2 is SFDVKD. This CDR3 reads CATSEPLAAKANEQFF.

The chain employs TRBV28 and TRBJ1-1; the D call of TRBD1 rests on TCRdb alone, since no DNA is present to check it. The CDR3 is 15 amino acids. Per germline, CDR1 MDHEN and CDR2 SYDVKM. The CDR3: CASSPGVPRDTEAFF.

By frequency, this clonotype registers medium-sized. V and J are TRBV28 and TRBJ1-2. The CDR3 contains 14 residues. Per the germline V gene, CDR1 is MDHEN and CDR2 is SYDVKM. CDR3 in amino acids: CASSSREVNYGYTF.

This clonotype is identified as medium-sized (0.01 to 0.1%) from frequency. The genes are TRBV6-6 and TRBJ2-7; TCRdb's D call, TRBD2, is unchecked because there is no DNA. Germline-derived CDR1 and CDR2 are MNHNY and SVGAGI (reference sequence). This CDR3 comprises 15 residues. The CDR3 here is CASSYRSGGFYEQYF.

Its frequency marks this clonotype as medium-sized. The V and J genes are TRBV7-9 and TRBJ2-1. The length of the CDR3 is 12 residues. Germline lookup yields CDR1 SEHNR and CDR2 FQNEAQ (reference sequence). The chain's CDR3 is CASSFDDGEQFF. Full variable domain (outside the CDR3, taken from reference TRBV7-9 and TRBJ2-1): DTGVSQNPRHKITKRGQNVTFRCDPISEHNRLYWYRQTLGQGPEFLTYFQNEAQLEKSRLLSDRFSAERPKGSFSTLEIQRTEQGDSAMYLCASSFDDGEQFFGPGTRLTVL.

This clonotype ranks as medium-sized in terms of frequency. This sequence joins TRBV18 and TRBJ1-1; the TRBD1 assignment by TCRdb is unverifiable without DNA. Germline CDR1 is KGHSH and CDR2 is LQKENI. This CDR3 region has 13 residues. CDR3 sequence: CASSPTQGTEAFF.

This clonotype registers large (0.1 to 1%) by frequency. V and J are TRBV12-3 or TRBV12-4 and TRBJ1-1. This CDR3 has 13 amino acids. The CDR3 region is CASTAGEGTEAFF.

The chain uses TRBV5-1 and TRBJ2-1; absent DNA, TCRdb's TRBD2 call cannot be checked. There are 17 residues in the CDR3. CDR1 is SGHRS and CDR2 is YFSETQ in the germline V gene. CDR3 in amino acids: CASSLVPAGLGSYEQFF.

This sequence joins TRBV5-6 and TRBJ2-1; checking the TCRdb D call of TRBD2 is not possible without DNA. Germline assignment: CDR1 SGHDT and CDR2 YYEEEE. This CDR3 has 16 residues. CDR3 in amino acids: CASSLAPGLVGNEQFF.

The chain links TRBV5-8 to TRBJ1-5. Germline loops: CDR1 SGHTS, CDR2 YDEGEE. The CDR3 runs 14 residues. The CDR3 loop is CASILRSSNQPQHF.

Judged by frequency, this clonotype is medium-sized. The rearrangement joins TRBV18 to TRBJ1-4. This CDR3 has 15 residues. CDR1 is KGHSH, CDR2 LQKENI, per germline. The CDR3 spells CASSPSERRNEKLFF.

This chain uses TRBV30 with TRBJ2-3; TCRdb outputs TRBD1, but without DNA this stays unchecked. Per germline, CDR1 GTSNPN and CDR2 SVGIG (reference sequence). The CDR3 length is 12 residues. The CDR3 spells CAWMGGWSTQYF.

Measured by frequency, this clonotype is medium-sized. The gene calls are TRBV7-2 and TRBJ2-3. This CDR3 contains 14 residues. Germline CDR1 is SGHTA and CDR2 is FQGNSA. The CDR3 here is CASSLQLGTDTQYF.

This clonotype is labeled medium-sized based on frequency. This chain connects TRBV4-1 to TRBJ2-2; TCRdb lists TRBD2, though no DNA is available to test this call. Germline CDR1 reads MGHRA; CDR2 reads YSYEKL. There are 15 residues in the CDR3. Here the CDR3 reads CASSQVLARAGELFF.

Considering frequency, this clonotype is medium-sized. The V call is TRBV27, the J call TRBJ2-1; the TRBD2 assignment by TCRdb is unverifiable without DNA. This CDR3 region has 19 residues. Germline V gene lookup returns CDR1 MNHEY and CDR2 SMNVEV (reference sequence). The CDR3 loop reads CASSSTTSGRARLYNEQFF.

The CDR3 loop reads CASTKGIEAFF. J is TRBJ1-1 and V is TRBV7-2. The CDR3 is 11 amino acids. Germline CDR1 reads SGHTA; CDR2 reads FQGNSA.